These 30 T cell receptor beta chains were sequenced from one sample in a study of blood T cell repertoires in COVID-19. Repertoires were generated with immunoSEQ multiplex PCR, while TCRdb's copy carries only in-frame clones and drops some. Of 140,000 or so clones in the sample, about 80% were seen once. Specimen: PBMCs or T cells enriched from blood (not recorded which). The receptors here all came from a woman between 18 and 30 years old who had been exposed to COVID-19.

The V and J genes are TRBV5-4 and TRBJ2-7, with TRBD1 identical over 7 bases. From germline, CDR1 is SGHNT and CDR2 YYREEE (reference sequence). After removal of 4 bases from V and 1 base from J, the junction contained 2 bases not matched to a gene. The CDR3 is 13 amino acids. The CDR3 DNA sequence: TGTGCCAGCAGCATGGACAGGTCCTACGAGCAGTACTTC. It yields the protein CASSMDRSYEQYF.

The rearrangement links TRBV6-2 or TRBV6-3 to TRBJ2-4, with TRBD2 identical over 11 bases. There are 20 residues in the CDR3. J gave up 0 bases and V 2 bases, and 12 bases lay outside the gene matches. CDR1 is MNHEY and CDR2 is SVGEGT in the germline V gene. CDR3 region: CASSYSLAGGQEGAKNIQYF. DNA of the CDR3: TGTGCCAGCAGTTACAGTCTAGCGGGAGGTCAGGAGGGAGCCAAAAACATTCAGTACTTC.

The chain is built from TRBV7-3 and TRBJ2-3; 9 bases agree with TRBD2. This CDR3 is 17 amino acids long. Germline CDR1 is SGHTA and CDR2 is FQGTGA. After removal of 4 bases from V and 0 bases from J, the junction contained 8 bases not matched to a gene. CDR3 in DNA: TGTGCCAGCAGCTCAGCGGCGGGAGGGACTAGCACAGATACGCAGTATTTT. The encoded protein is CASSSAAGGTSTDTQYF.

There are a few counts of this clone. The V call is TRBV6-1, the J call TRBJ1-2; a weak D match, TRBD1 (5 bases). Germline CDR1 reads MNHNS; CDR2 reads SASEGT. V was shortened by 1 base and J by 5 bases, with 17 bases between the two germline ends. CDR3 size: 16 residues. DNA of the CDR3: TGTGCCAGCAGTGAAGTGCTTATGGGAGGGGATTATGGCTACACCTTC. Translating gives CASSEVLMGGDYGYTF.

This clone was seen just once. V gene TRBV12-3 or TRBV12-4 combines with J gene TRBJ1-1; a weak D match, TRBD1 (6 bases). V lost 6 bases and J 12 bases, leaving 20 bases between the germline ends. This CDR3 has 13 amino acids. In DNA form, the CDR3 reads TGTGCCAGCAGACCTGGGACATTAGAGTTTCCTTTCTTT. Translating gives CASRPGTLEFPFF.

This CDR3 is CASSNGQGTPGNTIYF. Here the CDR3 DNA reads TGTGCCAGCAGCAACGGACAGGGAACCCCTGGAAACACCATATATTTT. The chain carries TRBV6-6 and TRBJ1-3; 8 bases line up with TRBD1. The germline V gene encodes CDR1 MNHNY and CDR2 SVGAGI (reference sequence). The CDR3 has 16 residues. Trimming removed 6 bases from V and 2 bases from J; junction bases left unmatched: 9.

The CDR3 DNA follows: TGTGCCAGCAAGGGACAGGAAGACGGCTACACCTTC. Protein sequence: CASKGQEDGYTF. The chain is built from TRBV2 and TRBJ1-2, with TRBD1 matching 8 bases. The CDR3 covers 12 residues. The ends lost 7 bases at V and 8 bases at J; junction bases unmatched: 6. Germline assignment: CDR1 SNHLY and CDR2 FYNNEI.

The CDR3 DNA reads as TGTGCCAGCAGTAGTAGCGGGGAAGTTGGCATTCAGTACTTC. Protein: CASSSSGEVGIQYF. The gene calls are TRBV7-9 and TRBJ2-4, with 8 bases identical to TRBD2. With 6 bases clipped from V and 9 bases from J, the junction kept 10 bases outside the gene matches. The CDR3 extends over 14 amino acids. CDR1 and CDR2 (germline): SEHNR, FQNEAQ (reference sequence).

The chain is built from TRBV29-1 and TRBJ2-1; 10 bases map to TRBD2. Germline values: CDR1 SQVTM, CDR2 ANQGSEA. V lost 5 bases and J lost 3; bases outside the gene matches: 1. CDR3 length equals 13 residues. DNA of the CDR3: TGCAGCGTTCCTAGCGGGGGCTACAATGAGCAGTTCTTC. The encoded protein is CSVPSGGYNEQFF.

The chain combines TRBV28 with TRBJ2-5, with D perhaps matching TRBD1 (5 bases). The V end lost 6 bases, the J end lost 6 bases, and 14 bases lay between the germline ends. Germline CDR1 is MDHEN and CDR2 is SYDVKM. CDR3 size: 13 residues. The CDR3, as DNA: TGTGCCAGCAGAGCAGGACACCTCCAGACCCAGTACTTC. It translates to CASRAGHLQTQYF.

The rearrangement joins TRBV7-9 to TRBJ1-1, with no clear D. V was cut by 1 base and J by 4 bases, with 7 bases left in between. CDR1 is SEHNR and CDR2 is FQNEAQ in the germline V gene (reference sequence). The CDR3 length is 13 residues. The CDR3 reads CASSLVEVTEAFF. The CDR3 DNA reads TGTGCCAGCAGCTTAGTCGAGGTCACTGAAGCTTTCTTT.

This clone was seen only a few times. The same CDR3 can be traced to other DNA sequences in this sample. The rearrangement joins TRBV6-2 or TRBV6-3 to TRBJ2-5; D is possibly TRBD1 (6 bases). With 0 bases removed from V and 5 bases from J, the gap between germline ends came to 10 bases. From germline, CDR1 is MNHEY and CDR2 SVGEGT. This CDR3 region has 14 residues. For the CDR3, the DNA is TGTGCCAGCAGTTACTCAGGGGGTCGGGAGACCCAGTACTTC. Its translation is CASSYSGGRETQYF.

V gene TRBV27 combines with J gene TRBJ2-7; TRBD1 aligns across 9 bases. The CDR3 runs to 16 residues. Germline values: CDR1 MNHEY, CDR2 SMNVEV (reference sequence). V lost 7 bases and J lost 3; bases outside the gene matches: 13. CDR3 in amino acids: CASTHLPGQGFYEQYF. The CDR3 coding sequence is TGTGCCAGCACTCACCTCCCGGGACAGGGTTTCTACGAGCAGTACTTC.

The CDR3 DNA is TGTGCCACCAGCAGAGGCCTAGCGGACACCTACGAGCAGTACTTC. Translating it yields CATSRGLADTYEQYF. The rearrangement joins TRBV15 to TRBJ2-7, with 7 bases identical to TRBD2. The ends lost 1 base at V and 2 bases at J; junction bases unmatched: 5. The CDR3 length is 15 residues. In germline, CDR1 is LNHNV, CDR2 YYDKDF (reference sequence).

The CDR3 protein is CASSPRPGTSGTAYEQYF. As DNA, the CDR3 is TGTGCCAGCAGCCCTCGTCCCGGGACTAGCGGGACCGCCTACGAGCAGTACTTC. The chain is built from TRBV9 and TRBJ2-7; 13 nucleotides line up with TRBD2. The CDR3 is 18 amino acids. The J segment lost 2 bases and the V segment lost 4 bases, leaving 12 bases of the junction unmatched. Germline V gene sequence: CDR1 SGDLS, CDR2 YYNGEE. Full variable domain (remainder filled in from reference TRBV9 and TRBJ2-7): DSGVTQTPKHLITATGQRVTLRCSPRSGDLSVYWYQQSLDQGLQFLIQYYNGEERAKGNILERFSAQQFPDLHSELNLSSLELGDSALYFCASSPRPGTSGTAYEQYFGPGTRLTVT.

This chain uses TRBV7-2 with TRBJ1-2; D is possibly TRBD1 (5 bases). Germline CDR1 SGHTA, CDR2 FQGNSA. V was clipped by 2 bases and J by 6 bases, with 16 bases between them. This CDR3 contains 15 residues. The CDR3 DNA is TGTGCCAGCAGCTTATCCGGAGGGGATTTCCATGGCTACACCTTC. Its translation: CASSLSGGDFHGYTF.

The chain couples TRBV19 to TRBJ1-2; D uncertain. The CDR3 extends over 14 amino acids. V was pared by 2 bases and J by 4 bases, with 11 bases between. The germline V gene has CDR1 LNHDA and CDR2 SQIVND (reference sequence). CDR3 residues: CASSIPGPLYGYTF. The DNA for the CDR3 is TGTGCCAGTAGTATACCAGGTCCCCTCTATGGCTACACCTTC.

V usage is TRBV7-2 and J usage is TRBJ2-3; the D is unclear. Germline CDR1 is SGHTA and CDR2 is FQGNSA. V was trimmed by 2 bases and J by 3 bases, leaving 9 bases between them. CDR3 size: 14 residues. The CDR3 DNA follows: TGTGCCAGCAGCTTACTTGCCGGTACAGATACGCAGTATTTT. Translating gives CASSLLAGTDTQYF.

V and J are TRBV7-8 and TRBJ1-3; 8 bases agree with TRBD1. With V trimmed by 4 bases and J by 1 base, 6 bases remained unmatched. Germline V gene sequence: CDR1 SGHVS, CDR2 FQNEAQ. The CDR3 spans 16 residues. Here the CDR3 DNA reads TGTGCCAGCAGCTCGGACAGGGCATTTTCTGGAAACACCATATATTTT. This translates into CASSSDRAFSGNTIYF.

The chain employs TRBV6-1 and TRBJ2-3; 9 nucleotides match TRBD2. The CDR3 consists of 15 residues. V trimming: 2 bases; J trimming: 4 bases; junction bases outside the gene matches: 4. Looked up from germline, CDR1 is MNHNS and CDR2 is SASEGT. The CDR3 region is CASSETAGGPDTQYF. The CDR3 region has the DNA TGTGCCAGCAGTGAAACGGCGGGAGGGCCAGATACGCAGTATTTT.

The genes are TRBV29-1 and TRBJ2-5; a weak D match, TRBD1 (6 bases). CDR1 is SQVTM and CDR2 is ANQGSEA in the germline V gene. The CDR3 runs 12 residues. V was cut by 5 bases and J by 7 bases, with 14 bases left in between. The chain's CDR3 is CSVRTDLGTQYF. In nucleotides, the CDR3 is TGCAGCGTTAGGACAGACCTGGGGACCCAGTACTTC.

The V and J genes are TRBV7-9 and TRBJ2-7; 7 bases fit TRBD1. In germline, CDR1 is SEHNR, CDR2 FQNEAQ (reference sequence). The trim removed 7 bases at V and 5 bases at J, leaving 8 bases unmatched. The CDR3 has 13 residues. In DNA, the CDR3 is TGTGCCAGCAATAAGAAGGGGGCCCACGAGCAGTACTTC. Translating gives CASNKKGAHEQYF.

V gene TRBV11-2 combines with J gene TRBJ2-3; D unclear. Germline V gene sequence: CDR1 SGHAT, CDR2 FQNNGV. The V and J ends lost 0 bases and 4 bases respectively, with 5 bases between them. There are 13 residues in the CDR3. The CDR3 loop is CASSLDIADTQYF. CDR3 in DNA: TGTGCCAGCAGCTTAGATATTGCAGATACGCAGTATTTT. Using reference TRBV11-2 and TRBJ2-3 for the parts outside the CDR3, the full variable domain is EAGVAQSPRYKIIEKRQSVAFWCNPISGHATLYWYQQILGQGPKLLIQFQNNGVVDDSQLPKDRFSAERLKGVDSTLKIQPAKLEDSAVYLCASSLDIADTQYFGPGTRLTVL.

This clone was counted a single time. The rearrangement uses TRBV6-1 and TRBJ2-7; a possible D gene is TRBD1 (5 bases). V was pared by 1 base and J by 0 bases, with 10 bases between. The CDR3 consists of 15 residues. The germline CDR1 and CDR2 sequences are MNHNS and SASEGT. The CDR3 DNA follows: TGTGCCAGCAGTGAAGGGGGCTATGGCTCCTACGAGCAGTACTTC. It yields the protein CASSEGGYGSYEQYF.

This chain connects TRBV7-9 to TRBJ1-1; D ambiguous. Between the trimmed V and J ends, which lost 7 bases and 4 bases, there was a span of 13 bases. Germline CDR1 reads SEHNR; CDR2 reads FQNEAQ (reference sequence). This CDR3 contains 13 residues. CDR3 loop: CASTQPSSTEAFF. Written as DNA, the CDR3 is TGTGCCAGCACCCAACCGAGCTCCACTGAAGCTTTCTTT.

The V and J genes are TRBV7-6 and TRBJ2-6; the D gene is possibly TRBD1 (5 bases). Between the trimmed V and J ends, which lost 10 bases and 9 bases, there was a span of 16 bases. CDR3 length: 13 residues. The germline V gene encodes CDR1 SGHVS and CDR2 FNYEAQ. The DNA of the CDR3 is TGTGCCACCGCGTCTATAAGGGGCAACGTCCTGACTTTC. Protein: CATASIRGNVLTF.

The J gene is TRBJ2-7, the V gene TRBV27, with TRBD2 matching over 10 bases. CDR3 length: 13 amino acids. Losses at the gene ends were 6 bases for V and 4 bases for J; bases not matched to a gene: 3. Per the germline V gene, CDR1 is MNHEY and CDR2 is SMNVEV (reference sequence). The CDR3 bases are TGTGCCAGCAGCACTAGCGGGGTTTACGAGCAGTACTTC. Protein product: CASSTSGVYEQYF.

On this clone itself: A read error may produce the germline difference seen at one junction end. This chain uses TRBV12-3 or TRBV12-4 with TRBJ2-3; D is possibly TRBD1 (5 bases). This CDR3 region has 13 residues. This CDR3 reads CASSLVQGEWPVF. CDR3 sequence (DNA): TGTGCCAGCAGTTTAGTGCAGGGCGAGTGGCCTGTTTTT.

This sequence joins TRBV18 and TRBJ2-1, with TRBD1 matching over 9 bases. This CDR3 is built from 15 residues. Per germline, CDR1 KGHSH and CDR2 LQKENI. With V trimmed by 3 bases and J by 3 bases, 3 bases remained unmatched. The CDR3 protein is CASSPGTGIYNEQFF. In DNA, the CDR3 is TGTGCCAGCTCACCCGGGACAGGGATCTACAATGAGCAGTTCTTC.

The CDR3 coding sequence is TGTGCCAGCAGCCAAGTGGGGGGACAGGGGGCGGGTGAGCAGTACTTC. It yields the protein CASSQVGGQGAGEQYF. This chain connects TRBV4-2 to TRBJ2-7; TRBD1 matches 12 bases. V lost 1 base and J lost 7; bases outside the gene matches: 8. CDR3 length equals 16 residues. Germline V lookup: CDR1 LGHNA, CDR2 YNFKEQ.